The rows below give T cell receptor beta chains drawn from one sample of a study of shared clonotypes between healthy human individuals. Data came from immunoSEQ multiplex PCR; TCRdb stores just in-frame clones and leaves some out. The data hold hundreds of thousands of clones, with about 96% observed a single time. The sample consisted of naive CD4+ T cells sorted from blood. These TCRs come from a woman in her 30s in good health. The CDR3 runs from the conserved cysteine through the conserved F or W. The D gene is left open where the match is weak. The listing skips clone size in some rows; elsewhere it reads once, few, many or a size class.

clone size: NA; J gene: TRBJ2-5; V gene: TRBV28; D gene: NA; CDR3 protein: CASTLQGQRFAGRGTQYF
clone size: NA; J gene: TRBJ1-1; V gene: TRBV5-1; D gene: TRBD1; CDR3 protein: CASSTGTGVVTEAFF
clone size: NA; J gene: TRBJ2-6; V gene: TRBV9; D gene: NA; CDR3 protein: CASSPRLGSGANVLTF
clone size: NA; J gene: TRBJ2-5; V gene: TRBV2; D gene: NA; CDR3 protein: CASSGPGEGPTETQYF
clone size: NA; J gene: TRBJ2-7; V gene: TRBV13; D gene: TRBD2; CDR3 protein: CASSMNKRTSGRRKYYYEQYF
clone size: NA; J gene: TRBJ2-7; V gene: TRBV2; D gene: NA; CDR3 protein: CASSMDSYEQYF
clone size: NA; J gene: TRBJ2-7; V gene: TRBV19; D gene: NA; CDR3 protein: CASRAGTMFGEQYF
clone size: NA; J gene: TRBJ1-1; V gene: TRBV7-8; D gene: TRBD1; CDR3 protein: CASSVTTGQGNTEAFF
clone size: NA; J gene: TRBJ2-7; V gene: TRBV11-2; D gene: TRBD1; CDR3 protein: CASSAQTGQGEQYF
clone size: NA; J gene: TRBJ2-5; V gene: TRBV15; D gene: NA; CDR3 protein: CATSRDRQETQYF
clone size: NA; J gene: TRBJ2-7; V gene: TRBV5-6; D gene: NA; CDR3 protein: CASSFSTGALIYEQYF
clone size: NA; J gene: TRBJ2-7; V gene: TRBV27; D gene: NA; CDR3 protein: CASSSGNSYEQYF
clone size: NA; J gene: TRBJ2-2; V gene: TRBV7-9; D gene: NA; CDR3 protein: CASSGGPQFYTGELFF
clone size: few; J gene: TRBJ2-2; V gene: TRBV9; D gene: NA; CDR3 protein: CASSVGSGELFF
clone size: NA; J gene: TRBJ1-2; V gene: TRBV6-1; D gene: NA; CDR3 protein: CASTESKDGAHGYTF
clone size: NA; J gene: TRBJ2-7; V gene: TRBV15; D gene: NA; CDR3 protein: CATSYTLQGVLNEQYF
clone size: once; J gene: TRBJ2-3; V gene: TRBV7-2; D gene: TRBD2; CDR3 protein: CASSLQAGGTDTQYF
clone size: NA; J gene: TRBJ2-1; V gene: TRBV28; D gene: NA; CDR3 protein: CASSLTGSSYNEQFF
clone size: NA; J gene: TRBJ2-7; V gene: TRBV28; D gene: TRBD1; CDR3 protein: CAGSGGASYEQYF
clone size: once; J gene: TRBJ2-7; V gene: TRBV6-1; D gene: NA; CDR3 protein: CASSEGGGSYEQYF